This TCR beta chain derives from a study of response to subunit inactivated influenza vaccine. The length of the CDR3 is 15 residues. CDR1 LGHNA and CDR2 YNFKEQ come from the germline V gene. Trimming shortened V by 0 bases and J by 2 bases, and 10 bases separated the two germline ends. TCRdb re-called the RT-PCR reads through MiXCR, storing one row per CDR3 protein. The sample includes hundreds of thousands of distinct CDR3 sequences, roughly 10% of them seen just once. The sample also formed part of further work on T cells expressing NK-cell markers. As that study records: What made the TCR beta cDNA was 5'RACE template switching with UMIs. Sorted CD3+CD56-NKG2C+, CD3+CD56+NKG2C- and CD3+CD56+NKG2C+ T cells were the source of the TCR beta repertoires. What restricted sorting to alpha-beta TCR T cells in several experiments was an anti-gamma-delta TCR antibody. Dominant NKG2C+ clonotype frequencies of about 1.0-7.0% of CD8+ T cells were measured in over 5 donors.

This chain joins TRBV4-2 and TRBJ2-5; D is possibly TRBD1 (5 bases). This TCR derives from a man in his forties or fifties who received an inactivated influenza vaccine. The sample here was PBMCs from blood, taken on the day of vaccination. The CDR3 here is CASSQEGQDQETQYF. CDR3 bases: TGTGCCAGCAGCCAAGAGGGGCAGGATCAAGAGACCCAGTACTTC.